The TCR beta chain described here comes from a study of human T cells and chemical hapten exposure. This sample's time point: patch test 2, 6 weeks after DPC sensitization. Sample treatment: therapeutic diphenylcyclopropenone sensitization with weekly scalp DPC. A single record per CDR3 protein comes from TCRdb applying MiXCR to the RACE reads. The sample records 140,000 or so distinct CDR3 sequences, about 10% being singletons. Trimming took off 11 bases at V and 6 bases at J, with 28 bases between the two ends. This CDR3 region has 16 residues. CDR1 is SEHNR and CDR2 is FQNEAQ in the germline V gene (reference sequence). This clonotype occurred a few times.

V usage is TRBV7-9 and J usage is TRBJ1-1; tentative D call: TRBD1 (6 bases). This receptor was identified in a woman aged 45-65 years with alopecia areata. Some clones in this sample may be carry-over from other donors' samples. The sample consisted of whole blood, taken in connection with sensitization to the hapten diphenylcyclopropenone (DPC). The CDR3 DNA reads as TGTGCCGGGTCGCCGGCCGGGGGCGCTGGGGGCGCTGAAGCTTTCTTT. Translated, it gives CAGSPAGGAGGAEAFF.